A single sample is the source of the 23 T cell receptor beta chains below, sequenced in a study of CD8 T cells in ankylosing spondylitis. TCRdb itself ran the 5' RACE reads through MiXCR, one entry per CDR3 protein. The sample contains 240,000 or so distinct CDR3 sequences, around 7.8% of which appear only once. Sequencing input: blood, either unsorted or a sorted T cell fraction (not recorded which). All receptors come from a male donor with ankylosing spondylitis or in good health (not recorded which).

This rearrangement joins TRBV12-3 or TRBV12-4 to TRBJ2-1; 9 positions match TRBD2. V shed 6 bases, J shed 10 bases, and the junction held 13 bases outside the gene matches. This CDR3 is 15 amino acids long. CDR3 region: CASSLPSGEVWEQFF. CDR3 coding DNA: TGTGCCAGCAGCCTACCTAGCGGGGAAGTTTGGGAGCAGTTCTTC.

This clonotype occurred many times. This chain uses TRBV20-1 with TRBJ2-2, with D possibly TRBD1 on 6 matching bases. CDR3 length: 14 amino acids. The V end was cut by 2 bases, the J end by 5 bases, with 12 bases between. CDR1 and CDR2 (germline): DFQATT, SNEGSKA (reference sequence). The DNA for the CDR3 is TGCAGTGCTAGAAATACAGGGTCGACCGGGGAGCTGTTTTTT. Translation: CSARNTGSTGELFF.

This clonotype came up a few times. The chain joins TRBV4-3 to TRBJ2-1; D is uncertain. The CDR3 length is 18 residues. From germline, CDR1 is LGHNA and CDR2 YSLEER. Trimming left V 5 bases short and J 5 bases short, with 25 bases between. The CDR3 sequence: CASSSLTLVGASHNEQFF. CDR3 nucleotide sequence: TGCGCCAGCAGCTCTCTTACCCTGGTAGGAGCCAGCCACAATGAGCAGTTCTTC.

This clonotype was seen at least ten times. The chain combines TRBV20-1 with TRBJ1-6; a weak D match, TRBD1 (5 bases). Trimming stripped 2 bases from V and 9 bases from J, with 14 bases between. This CDR3 comprises 14 residues. Germline V gives CDR1 DFQATT, CDR2 SNEGSKA (reference sequence). In DNA form, the CDR3 reads TGCAGTGCTAGACCGGCAGGGACGGGTTCACCCCTCCACTTT. Its protein product is CSARPAGTGSPLHF.

This clonotype was seen many times. The chain couples TRBV20-1 to TRBJ2-1; TRBD2 agrees at 11 bases. Germline CDR1 reads DFQATT; CDR2 reads SNEGSKA (reference sequence). Trimming cost V 3 bases and J 4 bases; bases outside gene matches: 2. The CDR3 covers 14 residues. In DNA, the CDR3 is TGCAGTGCTAGGGGACTAGCGGAGTACAATGAGCAGTTCTTC. Translating it yields CSARGLAEYNEQFF.

This clonotype came up many times. The rearrangement links TRBV20-1 to TRBJ2-2; D is unclear. The CDR3 is 13 residues long. Germline assignment: CDR1 DFQATT and CDR2 SNEGSKA (reference sequence). The germline V and J ends were trimmed by 3 bases and 0 bases, with 5 bases remaining between them. CDR3 DNA: TGCAGTGCTAGCGCCGCGAACACCGGGGAGCTGTTTTTT. This gives the protein CSASAANTGELFF.

This clonotype has a count of ten or more. The chain links TRBV5-1 to TRBJ2-3; possibly TRBD2 for D (6 bases). Trimming removed 9 bases at V and 4 bases at J, with 21 bases between. The CDR3 has 15 residues. Germline CDR1 SGHRS, CDR2 YFSETQ. CDR3 nucleotides: TGCGCCACCCCGGGAGATGAGGGAGCCCCAGATACGCAGTATTTT. It yields the protein CATPGDEGAPDTQYF.

This clonotype was found many times. V is TRBV7-3 and J is TRBJ2-7; D may be TRBD1 or TRBD2 (6 bases each). V was trimmed by 5 bases and J by 6 bases, leaving 17 bases between them. From germline, CDR1 is SGHTA and CDR2 FQGTGA. There are 14 residues in the CDR3. CDR3 amino acids: CASSPIGGMGEQYF. CDR3 in DNA: TGTGCCAGCAGCCCCATAGGGGGGATGGGCGAGCAGTACTTC. The variable domain in full, completed from reference TRBV7-3 and TRBJ2-7, reads GAGVSQTPSNKVTEKGKYVELRCDPISGHTALYWYRQSLGQGPEFLIYFQGTGAADDSGLPNDRFFAVRPEGSVSTLKIQRTERGDSAVYLCASSPIGGMGEQYFGPGTRLTVT.

Comments on this clonotype: At one of its ends the junction is not consistent with the germline gene, which may arise from a read error. This chain joins TRBV7-9 and TRBJ2-7; 9 bases agree with TRBD2. The CDR3 runs 15 residues. Per the germline V gene, CDR1 is SEHNR and CDR2 is FQNEAQ (reference sequence). Here the CDR3 reads CASTPGIAGDLGEDF. The CDR3 region has the DNA TGTGCCAGCACCCCGGGGATAGCGGGGGACCTGGGGGAGGACTTC.

This clonotype was seen ten or more times. V usage is TRBV7-2 and J usage is TRBJ2-1, with 14 bases identical to TRBD2. In germline, CDR1 is SGHTA, CDR2 FQGNSA. This CDR3 spans 17 amino acids. V shed 3 bases, J shed 4 bases, and the junction held 5 bases outside the gene matches. In nucleotides, the CDR3 is TGTGCCAGCAGCTTTTCGGGACTAGCGGGAGAATACAATGAGCAGTTCTTC. It yields the protein CASSFSGLAGEYNEQFF.

This clonotype was seen repeatedly, ten times or more. The CDR3 here is CASRDASGGDTQYF. The CDR3 bases are TGTGCCAGCAGGGATGCCTCGGGGGGAGATACGCAGTATTTT. The V and J genes are TRBV7-3 and TRBJ2-3; 7 bases line up with TRBD2. The V and J ends lost 6 bases and 5 bases, in that order; junction bases with no gene match: 8. The length of the CDR3 is 14 residues. Germline V CDR1 and CDR2: SGHTA, FQGTGA.

This clonotype has a count of ten or more. The chain carries TRBV5-1 and TRBJ2-7; no definite D call. Trimming left V 1 base short and J 4 bases short, with 12 bases between. The CDR3 length is 14 residues. Germline V lookup: CDR1 SGHRS, CDR2 YFSETQ. The CDR3 reads CASSLFGVEYEQYF. Written as DNA, the CDR3 is TGCGCCAGCAGCTTGTTTGGGGTTGAGTACGAGCAGTACTTC. Full variable domain (outside the CDR3, taken from reference TRBV5-1 and TRBJ2-7): KAGVTQTPRYLIKTRGQQVTLSCSPISGHRSVSWYQQTPGQGLQFLFEYFSETQRNKGNFPGRFSGRQFSNSRSEMNVSTLELGDSALYLCASSLFGVEYEQYFGPGTRLTVT.

V usage is TRBV18 and J usage is TRBJ1-6; no reliable D call. The CDR3 spans 13 residues. V was clipped by 3 bases and J by 14 bases, with 14 bases between them. Germline CDR1 and CDR2: KGHSH and LQKENI. The CDR3 DNA reads as TGTGCCAGCTCACCGACGGGTCCTTCGACCCTCCACTTT. Encoded protein: CASSPTGPSTLHF.

This clonotype showed up just a few times. For the CDR3, the DNA is TGTGCCAGCAGCTTATTTCCGTCTGGGGCCAACGTCCTGACTTTC. Its protein is CASSLFPSGANVLTF. The rearrangement joins TRBV7-8 to TRBJ2-6; D gene ambiguous. V gave up 2 bases and J gave up 1 base, with 6 bases separating them. Germline V lookup: CDR1 SGHVS, CDR2 FQNEAQ. The CDR3 totals 15 residues. The full variable domain, rest sourced from reference TRBV7-8 and TRBJ2-6, is GAGVSQSPRYKVAKRGQDVALRCDPISGHVSLFWYQQALGQGPEFLTYFQNEAQLDKSGLPSDRFFAERPEGSVSTLKIQRTQQEDSAVYLCASSLFPSGANVLTFGAGSRLTVL.

In its sample, this clonotype was seen many times. The chain couples TRBV12-3 or TRBV12-4 to TRBJ1-1; no firm D call. Trimming pared 8 bases from V and 6 bases from J, leaving 13 bases between. The CDR3 length is 12 residues. The CDR3 spells CASGLSGAEAFF. For the CDR3, the DNA is TGTGCCAGCGGCCTGAGCGGGGCTGAAGCTTTCTTT.

A few counts support this clonotype. A much larger clone differs by one base, so this may be a read error. The chain carries TRBV4-1 and TRBJ2-5; either TRBD1 or TRBD2 may supply D (5 bases each). The CDR3 loop spans 14 amino acids. CDR1 is MGHRA and CDR2 is YSYEKL in the germline V gene. The CDR3 spells CASSPFGDQETQSF. The CDR3 region has the DNA TGCGCCAGCAGCCCCTTCGGGGACCAAGAGACCCAGTCCTTC.

In this sample, this clonotype turned up many times. This chain uses TRBV5-1 with TRBJ2-1; 8 bases are shared with TRBD2. Germline V CDR1 and CDR2: SGHRS, YFSETQ. The CDR3 extends over 15 amino acids. The V segment lost 2 bases and the J segment 4 bases; nucleotides outside the gene matches: 5. CDR3 sequence (DNA): TGCGCCAGCAGCTTTGAAACTAGCGGTTACAATGAGCAGTTCTTC. Translation: CASSFETSGYNEQFF. Full variable domain (missing parts from reference TRBV5-1 and TRBJ2-1): KAGVTQTPRYLIKTRGQQVTLSCSPISGHRSVSWYQQTPGQGLQFLFEYFSETQRNKGNFPGRFSGRQFSNSRSEMNVSTLELGDSALYLCASSFETSGYNEQFFGPGTRLTVL.

This clonotype was seen only a few times. This rearrangement joins TRBV12-3 or TRBV12-4 to TRBJ2-7, with D perhaps assigned TRBD1 or TRBD2 (5 bases each). The CDR3 is 16 amino acids. V was pared by 1 base and J by 0 bases, with 13 bases between. Here the CDR3 DNA reads TGTGCCAGCAGTTTAGGGGGGTTAAAGATCTCCTACGAGCAGTACTTC. This encodes CASSLGGLKISYEQYF.

The table lists this clonotype with many counts. The rearrangement links TRBV9 to TRBJ1-4; D is possibly TRBD1 (6 bases). CDR1 is SGDLS and CDR2 is YYNGEE in the germline V gene. This CDR3 has 17 residues. V shed 2 bases and J shed 8 bases, with 22 bases lying between them. Here the CDR3 reads CASSVRSGGSPQEKLFF. The CDR3 DNA is TGTGCCAGCAGCGTTAGGAGCGGGGGCTCCCCTCAAGAAAAACTGTTTTTT.

This clonotype showed up many times. J is TRBJ2-7 and V is TRBV20-1; D is unclear. The V and J ends lost 4 bases and 6 bases respectively, with 19 bases between them. Germline V gives CDR1 DFQATT, CDR2 SNEGSKA (reference sequence). This CDR3 is 14 amino acids long. This CDR3 reads CSATQPRSSGEQYF. DNA of the CDR3: TGCAGTGCTACTCAGCCTAGGAGCTCTGGCGAGCAGTACTTC.

This clonotype has at least ten counts. This chain links TRBV7-8 with TRBJ2-2, with D possibly TRBD2 on 6 matching bases. Trimming left V 2 bases short and J 6 bases short, with 7 bases between. The CDR3 runs to 13 residues. Looked up from germline, CDR1 is SGHVS and CDR2 is FQNEAQ. CDR3 loop: CASSLTGAGELFF. The CDR3 nucleotides are TGTGCCAGCAGCTTAACGGGAGCCGGGGAGCTGTTTTTT.

This clonotype was counted at least ten times. This chain links TRBV6-1 with TRBJ2-3; D may be TRBD2 (5 bases). The V gene lost 7 bases and the J gene lost 0 bases, with 11 bases spanning the gap. The germline gives CDR1 MNHNS, CDR2 SASEGT. The length of the CDR3 is 14 residues. CDR3 in DNA: TGTGCCAGCAAGGGAGTGCGGAGCACAGATACGCAGTATTTT. It encodes CASKGVRSTDTQYF.

J is TRBJ2-3 and V is TRBV7-2; no clear D. In germline, CDR1 is SGHTA, CDR2 FQGNSA. V was clipped by 8 bases and J by 1 base, with 16 bases between them. This CDR3 has 15 amino acids. CDR3 nucleotides: TGTGCCAGCGGGCCAGTGAGGCCCCGCACAGATACGCAGTATTTT. It specifies CASGPVRPRTDTQYF.